This T cell receptor (beta chain) was identified in a study of T cells in Graves' hyperthyroidism and ophthalmopathy. Study-wide findings and caveats: The model identified upcoming ophthalmopathy a median about 7.1 months ahead of onset. Most thyroid-expanded clonotypes above 0.001 were also found in blood.

Under 3 months was the duration of disease in ophthalmopathy patients, who also had a Clinical Activity Score of at least 3 and a NOSPECS grade of at least 4. The PBMCs studied were ones that came from about 10 ml fresh peripheral blood. The sample holds many counts of this clonotype. Antigen specificity is unknown. The CDR3 is made up of 13 amino acids. Trimming cost V 6 bases and J 6 bases, with 15 bases left between them. Germline lookup yields CDR1 LNHNV and CDR2 YYDKDF (reference sequence). From RNA transcripts, TCR beta CDR3 regions were amplified. Initially, a first-round RT-PCR of the TCR CDR3 employed the HTBI primer set. Each CDR3 protein is one row after TCRdb ran MiXCR on the multiplex PCR reads. The repertoire holds around 400,000 distinct CDR3 sequences, roughly 15% seen once, with roughly a fifth in the top ten.

The specimen was blood. The rearrangement uses TRBV15 and TRBJ2-7, with D tentatively TRBD2 (6 bases). The clonotype was recovered from a woman aged 55-69 years with Graves' ophthalmopathy. The CDR3, as DNA: TGTGCCACCAGTTACCAGGAGGGCTTCGAGCAGTACTTC. This translates into CATSYQEGFEQYF.